The 24 T cell receptor beta chains below come from one sample, sequenced in a study of shared T cell receptors in the human thymus (dated by TCRdb to the early 2020s). The library was produced with the immunoSEQ multiplex PCR assay. Drawn from immuneACCESS, this table holds only the in-frame rearrangements with V and J called that TCRdb kept. Clones are partly lost; checked studies trace under half to an unresolved V gene and leave the rest unexplained. The sample table holds over 350,000 clones, of which over 90% were seen once. The top ten hold 0.02% of the sample. The sample comprised thymocytes. The receptor source for this set is a human donor.

J is TRBJ2-7 and V is TRBV7-9; TRBD1 is a possible D gene (5 bases). CDR1 is SEHNR, CDR2 FQNEAQ, per germline (reference sequence). This CDR3 comprises 18 residues. V was trimmed by 7 bases and J by 1 base, leaving 26 bases between them. CDR3 amino acids: CASTITNRQSPKSYEQYF. The DNA of the CDR3 is TGTGCCAGCACCATCACCAACAGACAGAGCCCTAAGTCCTACGAGCAGTACTTC.

The rearrangement joins TRBV6-5 to TRBJ1-2; 9 positions agree with TRBD1. Looked up from germline, CDR1 is MNHEY and CDR2 is SVGAGI. V shed 6 bases, J shed 5 bases, and the junction held 10 bases outside the gene matches. The CDR3 has 15 residues. Written as DNA, the CDR3 is TGTGCCAGCAGCCCTAAGGGACAGGGACCTTATGGCTACACCTTC. It encodes CASSPKGQGPYGYTF.

The rearrangement links TRBV14 to TRBJ1-2; D might be TRBD1 (6 bases). V was trimmed by 3 bases and J by 7 bases, leaving 12 bases between them. CDR3 length: 13 residues. Germline CDR1 reads SGHDN; CDR2 reads FVKESK. CDR3 residues: CASSHRGPGGYTF. The CDR3 DNA reads as TGTGCCAGCAGCCACAGGGGCCCGGGTGGCTACACCTTC.

As to this clone: Different DNA sequences within this sample yield the same CDR3. This chain joins TRBV28 and TRBJ1-5; D is uncertain. In germline, CDR1 is MDHEN, CDR2 SYDVKM. V lost 6 bases and J lost 3, with 3 bases in between. This CDR3 has 11 amino acids. CDR3 nucleotides: TGTGCCAGCAGCCACAATCAGCCCCAGCATTTT. It codes for CASSHNQPQHF.

Concerning this clone itself: A junction boundary mismatches the germline segment, possibly from a read error. This chain links TRBV19 with TRBJ2-7; no clear D gene. The CDR3 is 14 amino acids. Germline CDR1 reads LNHDA; CDR2 reads SQIVND (reference sequence). CDR3 coding DNA: TGTGCCAGTAGTATCGGAGAGGTTTCCTCCGAGCAGTACTTC. Translating gives CASSIGEVSSEQYF.

V is TRBV5-1 and J is TRBJ2-2; D is possibly TRBD1 (6 bases). V lost 0 bases to trimming and J lost 4 bases, with 31 bases between them. This CDR3 has 22 amino acids. Germline CDR1 reads SGHRS; CDR2 reads YFSETQ. The chain's CDR3 is CASSLAFKVVARQGSATGELFF. As DNA, the CDR3 is TGCGCCAGCAGCTTGGCCTTTAAGGTCGTAGCAAGGCAGGGGTCGGCCACCGGGGAGCTGTTTTTT.

The V gene is TRBV28, the J gene TRBJ2-5, with D hard to call. The V gene's germline CDR1 is MDHEN and CDR2 SYDVKM. The CDR3 loop spans 15 amino acids. V lost 3 bases to trimming and J lost 5 bases, with 16 bases between them. This chain's CDR3 is CASSLISGAWETQYF. The CDR3 coding sequence is TGTGCCAGCAGTTTGATCAGTGGCGCTTGGGAGACCCAGTACTTC.

This chain links TRBV5-1 with TRBJ2-7, with unresolved D. Germline lookup yields CDR1 SGHRS and CDR2 YFSETQ. The CDR3 runs to 13 residues. V was clipped by 5 bases and J by 0 bases, with 9 bases between them. CDR3 amino acids: CASSQVPSYEQYF. The CDR3, as DNA: TGCGCCAGCAGTCAAGTACCCTCCTACGAGCAGTACTTC. Based on the CDR3 plus reference TRBV5-1 and TRBJ2-7, the full variable domain is KAGVTQTPRYLIKTRGQQVTLSCSPISGHRSVSWYQQTPGQGLQFLFEYFSETQRNKGNFPGRFSGRQFSNSRSEMNVSTLELGDSALYLCASSQVPSYEQYFGPGTRLTVT.

The chain combines TRBV5-6 with TRBJ2-4; D possibly corresponds to TRBD1 (6 bases). The CDR3 totals 17 residues. CDR1 is SGHDT, CDR2 YYEEEE, per germline. V shed 0 bases and J shed 1 base, with 14 bases lying between them. The chain's CDR3 is CASSLVVGARAKNIQYF. CDR3 DNA sequence: TGTGCCAGCAGCTTGGTTGTGGGGGCTCGGGCCAAAAACATTCAGTACTTC.

The chain uses TRBV29-1 and TRBJ2-5, with 10 positions matching TRBD1. V shed 4 bases and J 2 bases; nucleotides not matched to a gene: 4. Germline V gives CDR1 SQVTM, CDR2 ANQGSEA. There are 14 residues in the CDR3. The CDR3 reads CSVVRDRGQETQYF. The CDR3, as DNA: TGCAGCGTTGTACGGGACAGGGGTCAAGAGACCCAGTACTTC.

The rearrangement joins TRBV6-6 to TRBJ1-2; 12 nucleotides align to TRBD1. Germline CDR1 and CDR2: MNHNY and SVGAGI (reference sequence). CDR3 size: 15 residues. V lost 4 bases and J lost 8; bases outside the gene matches: 8. The CDR3: CASSFLGQGARGYTF. Here the CDR3 DNA reads TGTGCCAGCAGTTTCTTGGGACAGGGGGCGCGGGGCTACACCTTC.

CDR3 sequence (DNA): TGTGCCAGCAGCTTGGTAAAATTAAATAACTATGGCTACACCTTC. It is translated as CASSLVKLNNYGYTF. The chain carries TRBV7-2 and TRBJ1-2, with unresolved D. This CDR3 is built from 15 residues. CDR1 is SGHTA and CDR2 is FQGNSA in the germline V gene. Trimming took 3 bases from V and 1 from J, leaving 12 bases between them.

The J gene is TRBJ1-3, the V gene TRBV4-1; unclear D gene. Germline-derived CDR1 and CDR2 are MGHRA and YSYEKL. V was trimmed by 1 base and J by 4 bases, leaving 11 bases between them. The length of the CDR3 is 15 residues. CDR3 sequence reads: CASSQGNSSGNTIYF. DNA for the CDR3: TGCGCCAGCAGCCAAGGGAACAGTTCGGGAAACACCATATATTTT.

This clone was observed a single time. J is TRBJ2-1 and V is TRBV23-1, with D perhaps TRBD1 or TRBD2 (5 bases each). TRBV23-1 falls under the ORF class, with uncertain function. Trimming pared 2 bases from V and 4 bases from J, leaving 12 bases between. This CDR3 has 15 residues. This CDR3 is CASSQGGLLYNEQFF. The CDR3 nucleotides are TGCGCCAGCAGTCAAGGGGGTTTGTTGTACAATGAGCAGTTCTTC.

The V call is TRBV6-5, the J call TRBJ1-4; D gene unclear. The V end was cut by 6 bases, the J end by 3 bases, with 11 bases between. CDR3 size: 14 residues. Looked up from germline, CDR1 is MNHEY and CDR2 is SVGAGI. The CDR3 DNA is TGTGCCAGCAGGTCGGACGCTCCTAATGAAAAACTGTTTTTT. This encodes CASRSDAPNEKLFF.

This clone was found once. The V gene is TRBV19, the J gene TRBJ2-1; perhaps TRBD1 as D (6 bases). The CDR3 sequence is 12 residues long. V lost 8 bases and J lost 6, with 11 bases in between. CDR1 is LNHDA, CDR2 SQIVND, per germline (reference sequence). The CDR3 sequence: CASLGHRNEQFF. DNA for the CDR3: TGTGCCAGTCTGGGACATCGCAATGAGCAGTTCTTC.

V is TRBV10-3 and J is TRBJ2-7; no clear D. V was trimmed by 0 bases and J by 2 bases, leaving 14 bases between them. Per germline, CDR1 ENHRY and CDR2 SYGVKD. This CDR3 has 16 residues. Written as DNA, the CDR3 is TGTGCCATCAGTGAGTCCGCGTGTTGCGCACCCTACGAGCAGTACTTC. The encoded protein is CAISESACCAPYEQYF.

The rearrangement joins TRBV19 to TRBJ2-3; perhaps TRBD1 as D (6 bases). CDR3 length: 14 residues. The V and J ends lost 6 bases and 2 bases respectively, with 12 bases between them. Per the germline V gene, CDR1 is LNHDA and CDR2 is SQIVND (reference sequence). CDR3 sequence: CASRGGNLTDTQYF. Here the CDR3 DNA reads TGTGCCAGTAGAGGGGGAAACCTCACAGATACGCAGTATTTT.

The rearrangement joins TRBV15 to TRBJ1-1; 7 positions agree with TRBD1. V shed 2 bases, J shed 8 bases, and the junction held 2 bases outside the gene matches. This CDR3 region has 12 residues. In germline, CDR1 is LNHNV, CDR2 YYDKDF (reference sequence). The CDR3 DNA reads TGTGCCACCAGCAGATCGGGACAGGAAGCTTTCTTT. This gives the protein CATSRSGQEAFF.

The chain employs TRBV12-2 and TRBJ2-3; the D call TRBD2 from the table was never checked on the DNA. TRBV12-2 is annotated as a pseudogene. CDR3 length: 15 residues. CDR3 sequence (DNA): TGTGCAAGTCGCTGGAGCGGGAGTTGCACAGATACGCAGTATTTT. Translating gives CASRWSGSCTDTQYF.

The chain uses TRBV5-8 and TRBJ1-5; unclear D gene. V was clipped by 4 bases and J by 3 bases, with 23 bases between them. CDR1 and CDR2 from the germline V gene are SGHTS and YDEGEE. The length of the CDR3 is 18 residues. CDR3 protein: CASSRAPDTGSDNQPQHF. The CDR3 DNA is TGTGCCAGCAGCCGGGCCCCAGACACGGGATCGGACAATCAGCCCCAGCATTTT.

V usage is TRBV6-1 and J usage is TRBJ1-5; D is uncertain. Trimming took 7 bases from V and 6 from J, leaving 13 bases between them. The CDR3 is 13 amino acids. Germline assignment: CDR1 MNHNS and CDR2 SASEGT. In nucleotides, the CDR3 is TGTGCCAGCAAAGGAGGGAACCCTCAGCCCCAGCATTTT. This codes for CASKGGNPQPQHF.

V gene TRBV4-1 combines with J gene TRBJ2-2; D is uncertain. The ends were cut back, 4 bases at V and 8 bases at J, with 8 bases in the middle. The CDR3 contains 12 residues. Germline V CDR1 and CDR2: MGHRA, YSYEKL. The CDR3 sequence: CASSPPTGELFF. CDR3 in DNA: TGCGCCAGCAGCCCCCCGACTGGGGAGCTGTTTTTT.

V is TRBV10-3 and J is TRBJ2-2, with 10 bases lining up with TRBD1. The CDR3 length is 18 residues. V lost 5 bases and J lost 7; bases outside the gene matches: 16. The V gene's germline CDR1 is ENHRY and CDR2 SYGVKD. The CDR3 reads CAISNFFGQGEGIGELFF. The CDR3 DNA reads as TGTGCCATCAGTAATTTTTTCGGACAGGGGGAGGGGATCGGGGAGCTGTTTTTT.